Detailed here is one TCR beta chain. The data are from a study of blood T cell repertoires in COVID-19. Whole-study context: PBMCs, B-cell-depleted T cells, or T cells were the source of the cDNA or gDNA that made up the material.

Under the authors' procedure: Cell counts per sample came from amplifying reference gene primers. Profiled with immunoSEQ multiplex PCR; TCRdb holds only in-frame clones, not every one. That table is the source of V, J and clone size, and D and trimming were worked out from the DNA. The data hold 50,000 to 60,000 clones, with more than 80% observed a single time. There are 14 residues in the CDR3. Trimming cost V 6 bases and J 10 bases, with 16 bases left between them. The germline gives CDR1 LNHDA, CDR2 SQIVND (reference sequence). The chain couples TRBV19 to TRBJ1-6, with a possible D match to TRBD1 (5 bases). The sample was peripheral blood. The sequence came from a man aged 40-50 years with acute or convalescent COVID-19. CDR3 in amino acids: CASRAGRVESPLHF. CDR3 coding DNA: TGTGCCAGTAGAGCGGGCAGGGTGGAATCACCCCTCCACTTT.